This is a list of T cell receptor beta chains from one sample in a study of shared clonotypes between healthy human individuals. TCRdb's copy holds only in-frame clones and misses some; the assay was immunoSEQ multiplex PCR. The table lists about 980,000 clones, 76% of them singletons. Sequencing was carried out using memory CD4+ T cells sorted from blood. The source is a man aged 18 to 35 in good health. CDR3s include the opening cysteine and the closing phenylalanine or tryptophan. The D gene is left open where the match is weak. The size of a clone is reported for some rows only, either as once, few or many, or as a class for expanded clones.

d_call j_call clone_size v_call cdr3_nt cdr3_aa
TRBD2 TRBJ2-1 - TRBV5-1 TGCGCCAGCAAAACAGCGGGAGGCGTGGTAGATGAGCAGTTCTTC CASKTAGGVVDEQFF
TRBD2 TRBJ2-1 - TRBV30 TGTGCCTGGAGTGTACGTTCTAGCGGGAGCTACAATGAGCAGTTCTTC CAWSVRSSGSYNEQFF
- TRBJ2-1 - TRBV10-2 TGCGCCAGCAGTGACCGGGAGATGGGTAATGAGCAGTTCTTC CASSDREMGNEQFF
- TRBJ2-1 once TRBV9 TGTGCCAGCAGCCCAAGTGGGCCGGGACTGGCTTACAATGAGCAGTTCTTC CASSPSGPGLAYNEQFF
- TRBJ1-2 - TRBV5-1 TGCGCCAGCAGCTTGGGGCAGGGCCAAGACCCCAGAGGCTACACCTTC CASSLGQGQDPRGYTF
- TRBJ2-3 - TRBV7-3 TGTGCCAGCAGCCCCGGCGCCAGCCCCACAGATACGCAGTATTTT CASSPGASPTDTQYF
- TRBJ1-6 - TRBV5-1 TGCGCCAGCAGCTATTCAGGGGTGACATCCTATAATTCACCCCTCCACTTT CASSYSGVTSYNSPLHF
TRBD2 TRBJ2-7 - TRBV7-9 TGTGCCAGCAGCCTCGGGACTAGCGGACCTATGGAGCAGTACTTC CASSLGTSGPMEQYF
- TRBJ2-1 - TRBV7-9 TGTGCCAGCAGCTTAAATCAGGGTACCTACAATGAGCAGTTCTTC CASSLNQGTYNEQFF
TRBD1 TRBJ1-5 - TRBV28 TGTGCCAGCAAGCCGGGACAGGGTCATCAGCCCCAGCATTTT CASKPGQGHQPQHF
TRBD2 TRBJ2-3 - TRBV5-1 TGCGCCAGCAGCTCGGGACTAGCGGGGTATACTGCGCAGTATTTT CASSSGLAGYTAQYF
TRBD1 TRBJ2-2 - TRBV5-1 TGCGCCAGCAGAATGACAGGGGCCACCGGGGAGCTGTTTTTT CASRMTGATGELFF
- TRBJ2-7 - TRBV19 TGTGCCAGTAGTATTTCCGGGCGATTCTACGAGCAGTACTTC CASSISGRFYEQYF
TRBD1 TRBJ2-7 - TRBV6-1 TGTGCCAGCAGTGAAGGAGGGACAGGGCTTTACGAGCAGTACTTC CASSEGGTGLYEQYF
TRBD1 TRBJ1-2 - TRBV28 TGTGCCAGCAGTCCGTTTGGGGACAGCTATGGCTACACCTTC CASSPFGDSYGYTF
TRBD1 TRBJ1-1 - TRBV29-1 TGCAGCGGACAGGGAAAGAGAAACACTGAAGCTTTCTTT CSGQGKRNTEAFF
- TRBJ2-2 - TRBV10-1 TGCGCCAGTTCTAGATCGGGTTACGGGACCGGGGAGCTGTTTTTT CASSRSGYGTGELFF